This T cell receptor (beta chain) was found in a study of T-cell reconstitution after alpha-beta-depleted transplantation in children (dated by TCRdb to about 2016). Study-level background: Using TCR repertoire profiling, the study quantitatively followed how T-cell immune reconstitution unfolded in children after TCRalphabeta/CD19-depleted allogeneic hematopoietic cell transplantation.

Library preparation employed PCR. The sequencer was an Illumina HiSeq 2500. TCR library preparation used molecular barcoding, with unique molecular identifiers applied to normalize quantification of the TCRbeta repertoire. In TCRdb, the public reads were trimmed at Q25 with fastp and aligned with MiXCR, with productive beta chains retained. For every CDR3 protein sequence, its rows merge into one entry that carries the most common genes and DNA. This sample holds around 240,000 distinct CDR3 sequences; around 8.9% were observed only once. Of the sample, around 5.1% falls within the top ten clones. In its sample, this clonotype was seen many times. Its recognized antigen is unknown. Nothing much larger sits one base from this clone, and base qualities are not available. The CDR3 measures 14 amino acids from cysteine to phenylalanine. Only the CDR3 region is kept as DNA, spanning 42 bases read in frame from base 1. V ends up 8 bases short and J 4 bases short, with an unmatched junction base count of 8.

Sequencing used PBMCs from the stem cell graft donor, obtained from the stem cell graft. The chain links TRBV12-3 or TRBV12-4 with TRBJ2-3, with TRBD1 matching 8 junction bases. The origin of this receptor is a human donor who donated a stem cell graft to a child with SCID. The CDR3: CASRSDRDADTQYF. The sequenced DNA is TGTGCCAGCCGCTCGGACAGGGATGCAGATACGCAGTATTTT.